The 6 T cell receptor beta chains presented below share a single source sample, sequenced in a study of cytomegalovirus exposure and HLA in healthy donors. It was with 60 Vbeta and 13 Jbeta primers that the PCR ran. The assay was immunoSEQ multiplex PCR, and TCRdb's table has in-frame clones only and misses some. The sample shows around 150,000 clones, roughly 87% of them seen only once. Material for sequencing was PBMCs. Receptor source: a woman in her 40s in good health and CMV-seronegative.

CDR3 in DNA: TGTGCCAGCAGTGAGCCCAGAAACCCTCGGCTCGGGGGCTACACCTTC. Its protein product is CASSEPRNPRLGGYTF. The chain recombines TRBV25-1 with TRBJ1-2, with unresolved D. V was pared by 3 bases and J by 8 bases, with 22 bases between. Germline V gives CDR1 MGHDK, CDR2 SYGVNS. This CDR3 is 16 amino acids long.

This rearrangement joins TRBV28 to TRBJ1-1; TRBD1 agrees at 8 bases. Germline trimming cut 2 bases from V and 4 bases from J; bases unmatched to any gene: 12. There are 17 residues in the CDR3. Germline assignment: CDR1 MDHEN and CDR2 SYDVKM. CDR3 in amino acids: CASSLLQMSRGLTEAFF. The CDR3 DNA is TGTGCCAGCAGTTTACTCCAAATGTCCAGGGGGCTCACTGAAGCTTTCTTT.

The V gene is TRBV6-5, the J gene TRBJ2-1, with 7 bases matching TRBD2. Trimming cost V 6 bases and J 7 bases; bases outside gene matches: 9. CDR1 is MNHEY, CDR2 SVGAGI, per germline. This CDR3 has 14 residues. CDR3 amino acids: CASSQPGTINEQFF. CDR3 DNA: TGTGCCAGCAGCCAACCAGGGACTATTAATGAGCAGTTCTTC.

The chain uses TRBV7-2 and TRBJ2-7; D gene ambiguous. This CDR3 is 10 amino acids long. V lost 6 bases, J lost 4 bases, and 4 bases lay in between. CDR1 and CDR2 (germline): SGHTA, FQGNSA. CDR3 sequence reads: CASSLYEQYF. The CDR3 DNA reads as TGTGCCAGCAGTCTATACGAGCAGTACTTC.

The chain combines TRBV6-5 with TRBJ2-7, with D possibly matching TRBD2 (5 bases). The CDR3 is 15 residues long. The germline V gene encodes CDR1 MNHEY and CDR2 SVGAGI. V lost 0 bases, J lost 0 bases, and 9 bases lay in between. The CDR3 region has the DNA TGTGCCAGCAGTTACTCGAGGGTCCGCTCCTACGAGCAGTACTTC. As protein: CASSYSRVRSYEQYF.

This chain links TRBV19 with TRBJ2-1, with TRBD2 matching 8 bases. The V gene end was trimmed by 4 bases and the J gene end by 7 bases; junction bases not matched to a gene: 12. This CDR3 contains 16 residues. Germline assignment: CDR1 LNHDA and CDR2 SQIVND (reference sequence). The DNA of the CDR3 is TGTGCCAGTAGTACCGATAGCGGGACCGTTGGTAATGAGCAGTTCTTC. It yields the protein CASSTDSGTVGNEQFF. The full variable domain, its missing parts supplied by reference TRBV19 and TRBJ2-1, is DGGITQSPKYLFRKEGQNVTLSCEQNLNHDAMYWYRQDPGQGLRLIYYSQIVNDFQKGDIAEGYSVSREKKESFPLTVTSAQKNPTAFYLCASSTDSGTVGNEQFFGPGTRLTVL.